This is a list of T cell receptor beta chains from one sample in a study of blood T cell repertoires in COVID-19. TCRdb keeps only in-frame clones here, not all; method: immunoSEQ multiplex PCR. The sample records 30,000 to 35,000 clones, roughly 74% being singletons. The sample comprised peripheral blood. The receptors here all came from an elderly man with active or convalescent COVID-19. Both conserved end residues are part of each CDR3. The D gene is left open where the match is weak. Clone size is shown for a subset of rows, as once, few, many or a class of expanded clone.

J,size,V,D,CDR3,DNA
TRBJ2-3,medium-sized,TRBV29-1,NA,CSGEDTTDTQYF,TGCAGCGGGGAGGACACCACAGATACGCAGTATTTT
TRBJ1-6,NA,TRBV5-1,TRBD1,CASSLAGQAWGSYNSPLHF,TGCGCCAGCAGCTTGGCGGGACAGGCCTGGGGCTCCTATAATTCACCCCTCCACTTT
TRBJ1-1,few,TRBV9,NA,CASSAEDRENTEAFF,TGTGCCAGCAGCGCGGAGGACAGAGAGAACACTGAAGCTTTCTTT
TRBJ2-7,NA,TRBV15,TRBD1,CATSGGPGTGYEQYF,TGTGCCACCAGCGGCGGACCCGGGACAGGGTACGAGCAGTACTTC
TRBJ1-4,NA,TRBV24-1,TRBD1,CATSEAGGAFGEKLFF,TGTGCCACCAGTGAGGCAGGGGGCGCCTTCGGTGAAAAACTGTTTTTT
TRBJ2-7,few,TRBV7-2,TRBD2,CASSLVLMASGYEQYF,TGTGCCAGCAGCTTAGTCTTGATGGCTAGCGGGTACGAGCAGTACTTC
TRBJ1-3,NA,TRBV7-8,TRBD1,CASSRGQGAGGNTIYF,TGTGCCAGCAGCCGCGGACAGGGGGCGGGTGGAAACACCATATATTTT
TRBJ2-7,few,TRBV20-1,NA,CSASSGSYEQYF,TGCAGTGCTAGTAGCGGATCCTACGAGCAGTACTTC
TRBJ2-2,NA,TRBV6-6,NA,CASSYSEPSNTGELFF,TGTGCCAGCAGTTACTCCGAGCCCTCGAACACCGGGGAGCTGTTTTTT
TRBJ2-7,NA,TRBV28,NA,CASSMRSYEQYF,TGTGCCAGCAGTATGAGATCCTACGAGCAGTACTTC
TRBJ1-3,NA,TRBV19,TRBD1,CARRTTGGSGTIYF,TGTGCCCGTAGGACCACAGGGGGCTCGGGCACCATATATTTT
TRBJ1-2,once,TRBV7-9,NA,CASSLDRVNYGYTF,TGTGCCAGCAGCTTAGACAGGGTTAACTATGGCTACACCTTC
TRBJ1-1,NA,TRBV2,NA,CASSEQAGTEAFF,TGTGCCAGCAGTGAACAGGCCGGAACTGAAGCTTTCTTT
TRBJ2-1,few,TRBV4-1,NA,CASSQAPHPKRTSNEQFF,TGCGCCAGCAGCCAAGCCCCCCACCCAAAACGCACGAGCAATGAGCAGTTCTTC
TRBJ1-6,NA,TRBV27,NA,CASKPGDFYSPLHF,TGTGCCAGCAAACCGGGGGATTTCTATTCACCCCTCCACTTT
TRBJ2-5,medium-sized,TRBV4-3,NA,CASSPGLQETQYF,TGCGCCAGCAGCCCGGGACTTCAAGAGACCCAGTACTTC
TRBJ1-1,few,TRBV5-4,TRBD1,CASSWGTGEDTEAFF,TGTGCCAGCAGCTGGGGGACAGGGGAGGACACTGAAGCTTTCTTT
TRBJ2-1,NA,TRBV3-1/TRBV3-2,TRBD2,CASSQDAGGGYNEQFF,TGTGCCAGCAGCCAAGATGCGGGGGGGGGCTACAATGAGCAGTTCTTC
TRBJ1-2,NA,TRBV5-8,NA,CASSLYTGGDIGGYTF,TGTGCCAGCAGCTTGTATACTGGGGGCGATATAGGTGGCTACACCTTC
TRBJ2-2,NA,TRBV27,TRBD2,CASSLREGTGELFF,TGTGCCAGCAGTTTAAGGGAGGGCACCGGGGAGCTGTTTTTT
TRBJ1-2,NA,TRBV29-1,TRBD1,CSVEGWDRENSNYGYTF,TGCAGCGTTGAGGGATGGGACAGGGAAAACTCTAACTATGGCTACACCTTC
TRBJ2-7,NA,TRBV19,NA,CASSIVAGIYEQYF,TGTGCCAGTAGTATAGTAGCTGGTATCTACGAGCAGTACTTC
TRBJ2-2,NA,TRBV24-1,TRBD2,CATSDPRGGISGELFF,TGTGCCACCAGTGACCCCCGGGGGGGAATTTCCGGGGAGCTGTTTTTT
TRBJ1-1,NA,TRBV5-1,NA,CASRGRGDRHFF,TGCGCCAGCCGGGGTCGGGGGGATCGGCATTTCTTT
TRBJ1-4,NA,TRBV4-2,NA,CASSQLGDEKLFF,TGTGCCAGCAGCCAATTAGGGGATGAAAAACTGTTTTTT
TRBJ1-5,NA,TRBV5-6,NA,CASSHRTGNQPQHF,TGTGCCAGCAGCCATAGGACAGGCAATCAGCCCCAGCATTTT
TRBJ2-7,few,TRBV6-5,NA,CASSYTGEIVEQYF,TGTGCCAGCAGTTACACGGGAGAGATCGTCGAGCAGTACTTC
TRBJ2-2,NA,TRBV19,NA,CASSGQFTGELFF,TGTGCCAGTTCCGGACAGTTCACCGGGGAGCTGTTTTTT
TRBJ1-1,NA,TRBV18,NA,CASSPGSGSRTEAFF,TGTGCCAGCTCACCGGGGAGTGGGTCCAGGACTGAAGCTTTCTTT
TRBJ1-2,NA,TRBV18,NA,CASSPEGIPRRGYTF,TGTGCCAGCTCACCAGAGGGCATCCCTCGTCGGGGCTACACCTTC
TRBJ2-2,few,TRBV19,NA,CASSRWLAAGELFF,TGTGCCAGTAGTCGGTGGCTAGCCGCCGGGGAGCTGTTTTTT
TRBJ2-3,NA,TRBV11-2,TRBD1,CASSSLRQGGNTQYF,TGTGCCAGCAGCTCCCTCCGACAGGGGGGAAATACGCAGTATTTT
TRBJ2-7,NA,TRBV7-2,TRBD2,CASSLWTSGAYEQYF,TGTGCCAGCAGCTTATGGACTAGCGGAGCCTACGAGCAGTACTTC
TRBJ2-3,few,TRBV5-1,NA,CASSLDAADTQYF,TGCGCCAGCAGCTTGGATGCGGCAGATACGCAGTATTTT
TRBJ1-5,medium-sized,TRBV28,TRBD1,CGAGTVISNQPQHF,TGTGGGGCCGGGACAGTGATTAGCAATCAGCCCCAGCATTTT
TRBJ1-4,few,TRBV18,NA,CASSPPLADATNEKLFF,TGTGCCAGCTCACCACCTCTGGCAGATGCAACTAATGAAAAACTGTTTTTT
TRBJ2-7,NA,TRBV30,TRBD2,CACDYGSGAYEQYF,TGTGCCTGCGATTATGGTAGCGGGGCCTACGAGCAGTACTTC
TRBJ1-4,NA,TRBV28,TRBD1,CASSSTGPATNEKLFF,TGTGCCAGCAGTTCGACAGGGCCTGCAACTAATGAAAAACTGTTTTTT
TRBJ2-7,NA,TRBV5-1,TRBD2,CASSEAHGTTYEQYF,TGCGCCAGCAGCGAGGCGCACGGGACTACCTACGAGCAGTACTTC
TRBJ2-1,NA,TRBV14,NA,CASSRVILDNEQFF,TGTGCCAGCAGCCGTGTCATATTAGACAATGAGCAGTTCTTC
TRBJ1-1,NA,TRBV7-2,NA,CASSLETWTEAFF,TGTGCCAGCAGCTTGGAGACGTGGACTGAAGCTTTCTTT
TRBJ2-1,NA,TRBV25-1,TRBD1,CASSDGQGAYNEQFF,TGTGCCAGCAGTGATGGACAGGGAGCCTACAATGAGCAGTTCTTC
TRBJ2-7,few,TRBV5-6,TRBD2,CASSLGRGASYEQYF,TGTGCCAGCAGCTTGGGGCGGGGGGCCTCCTACGAGCAGTACTTC
TRBJ2-5,once,TRBV27,NA,CASGVKETQYF,TGTGCCAGCGGAGTAAAAGAGACCCAGTACTTC
TRBJ2-1,few,TRBV6-6,NA,CASSIQGYNEQFF,TGTGCCAGCAGTATACAGGGTTACAATGAGCAGTTCTTC
TRBJ2-1,NA,TRBV7-9,NA,CASSLVGTDWDSYNEQFF,TGTGCCAGCAGCTTAGTTGGGACTGACTGGGATTCCTACAATGAGCAGTTCTTC
TRBJ2-1,NA,TRBV12-3/TRBV12-4,NA,CASSLGGLFGQFF,TGTGCCAGCAGTTTAGGAGGGTTATTTGGGCAGTTCTTC
TRBJ1-3,once,TRBV28,TRBD1,CASIRDRAGNTIYF,TGTGCCAGCATCCGGGACAGGGCTGGAAACACCATATATTTT
TRBJ1-4,NA,TRBV28,NA,CASSLWEGTNEKLFF,TGTGCCAGCAGTCTGTGGGAGGGAACTAATGAAAAACTGTTTTTT
TRBJ2-1,NA,TRBV4-2,TRBD2,CASSQEILRGAGGYNEQFF,TGTGCCAGCAGCCAAGAGATCCTTCGCGGAGCGGGAGGGTATAATGAGCAGTTCTTC
TRBJ2-2,NA,TRBV2,NA,CASTRKGQGGGELFF,TGTGCCAGCACCAGAAAGGGGCAGGGTGGCGGGGAGCTGTTTTTT
TRBJ1-5,NA,TRBV28,NA,CASRGSSNQPQHF,TGTGCCAGCCGCGGCAGTAGCAATCAGCCCCAGCATTTT
TRBJ1-5,NA,TRBV18,NA,CASSPAGNQPQHF,TGTGCCAGCTCACCAGCAGGGAATCAGCCCCAGCATTTT
TRBJ1-4,few,TRBV7-6,NA,CASSLGRDWNEKLFF,TGTGCCAGCAGCTTAGGCAGGGATTGGAATGAAAAACTGTTTTTT
TRBJ2-1,NA,TRBV15,NA,CATSRDESNEQFF,TGTGCCACCAGCAGAGATGAGTCAAATGAGCAGTTCTTC
TRBJ2-5,NA,TRBV6-1,TRBD2,CASSDFVSGRAGSETQYF,TGTGCCAGCAGTGACTTCGTTAGCGGGAGGGCAGGGTCGGAGACCCAGTACTTC
TRBJ2-5,NA,TRBV19,NA,CASSLQGLQTQYF,TGTGCCAGTAGCTTACAGGGTTTGCAGACCCAGTACTTC
TRBJ2-3,NA,TRBV19,NA,CASSPRHTDTQYF,TGTGCCAGTAGTCCCCGACACACAGATACGCAGTATTTT
TRBJ2-7,NA,TRBV28,TRBD1,CASSLTGVGEQYF,TGTGCCAGCAGTTTGACAGGGGTTGGCGAGCAGTACTTC
TRBJ1-2,NA,TRBV24-1,NA,CATSDRNRDGYTF,TGTGCCACCAGTGACCGCAACAGGGACGGCTACACCTTC